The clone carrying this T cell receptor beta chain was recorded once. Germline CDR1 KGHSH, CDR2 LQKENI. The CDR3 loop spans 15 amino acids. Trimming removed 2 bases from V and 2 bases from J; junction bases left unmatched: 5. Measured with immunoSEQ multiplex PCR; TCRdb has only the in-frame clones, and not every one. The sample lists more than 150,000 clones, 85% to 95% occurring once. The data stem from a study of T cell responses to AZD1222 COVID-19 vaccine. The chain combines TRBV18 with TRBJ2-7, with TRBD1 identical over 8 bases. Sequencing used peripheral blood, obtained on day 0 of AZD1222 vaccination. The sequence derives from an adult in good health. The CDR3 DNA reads TGTGCCAGCTCACCAAGGGGACAGGACGCCTACGAGCAGTACTTC. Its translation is CASSPRGQDAYEQYF.